This T cell receptor beta chain stems from a study of cytotoxic CD8 clonotypes in ibrutinib-treated CLL. Produced via immunoSEQ multiplex PCR; TCRdb's table is partial and in-frame only. The table shows about 97,000 clones, with 75% to 80% occurring only once. Germline-derived CDR1 and CDR2 are SGHAT and FQNNGV. The CDR3 length is 14 residues. Losses at the gene ends were 1 base for V and 5 bases for J; bases not matched to a gene: 3. The input for sequencing was PBMCs, taken after 24 months of ibrutinib treatment. The sequence came from a human donor with chronic lymphocytic leukemia. This chain connects TRBV11-2 to TRBJ2-5; the match to TRBD2 covers 8 bases. The CDR3 region has the DNA TGTGCCAGCAGCTTAGTCGGGGGGGCGGAGACCCAGTACTTC. This sequence encodes CASSLVGGAETQYF.